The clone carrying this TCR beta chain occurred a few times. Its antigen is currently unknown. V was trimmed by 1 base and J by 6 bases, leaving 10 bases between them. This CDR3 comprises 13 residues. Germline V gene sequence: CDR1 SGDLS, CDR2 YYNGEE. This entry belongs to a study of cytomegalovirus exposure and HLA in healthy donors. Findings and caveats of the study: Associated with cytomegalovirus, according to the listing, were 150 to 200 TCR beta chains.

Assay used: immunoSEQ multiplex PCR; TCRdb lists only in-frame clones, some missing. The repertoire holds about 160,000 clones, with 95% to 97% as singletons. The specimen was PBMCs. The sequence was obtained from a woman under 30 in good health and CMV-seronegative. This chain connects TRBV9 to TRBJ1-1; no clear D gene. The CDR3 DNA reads TGTGCCAGCAGCGTATACGGGCGGGCTGAAGCTTTCTTT. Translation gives CASSVYGRAEAFF.